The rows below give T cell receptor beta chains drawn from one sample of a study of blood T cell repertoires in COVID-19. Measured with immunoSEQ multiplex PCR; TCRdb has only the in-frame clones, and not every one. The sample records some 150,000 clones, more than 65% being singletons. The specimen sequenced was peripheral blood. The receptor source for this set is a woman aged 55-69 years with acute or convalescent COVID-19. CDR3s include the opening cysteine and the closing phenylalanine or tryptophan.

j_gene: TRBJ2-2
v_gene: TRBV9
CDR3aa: CASSVGVGGPAGELFF

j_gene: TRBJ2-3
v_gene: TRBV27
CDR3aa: CAPSTDTQYF

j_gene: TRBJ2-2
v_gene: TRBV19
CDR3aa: CASSIGGRELFF

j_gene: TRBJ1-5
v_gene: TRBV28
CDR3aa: CASSYREPQHF

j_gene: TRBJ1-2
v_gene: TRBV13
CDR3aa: CASSVGQSFISGYTF

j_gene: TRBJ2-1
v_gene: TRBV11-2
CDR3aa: CASSLGGRANEQFF

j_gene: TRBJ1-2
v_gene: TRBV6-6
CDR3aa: CASREQALLSYTF

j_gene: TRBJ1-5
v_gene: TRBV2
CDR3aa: CASSTGTGMMGLQPQHF

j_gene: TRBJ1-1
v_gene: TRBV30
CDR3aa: CAWSTGLNTEAFF

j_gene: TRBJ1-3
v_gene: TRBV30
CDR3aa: CAWDGGNSGNTIYF

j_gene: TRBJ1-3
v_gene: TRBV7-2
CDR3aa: CASSLVSRYSGNTIYF

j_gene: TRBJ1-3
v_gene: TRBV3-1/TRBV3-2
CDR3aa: CASAVKSHGMSGNTIYF

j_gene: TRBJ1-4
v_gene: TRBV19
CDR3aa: CASSISVATNEKLFF

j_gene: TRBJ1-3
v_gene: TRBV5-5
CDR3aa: CASSSAGRSGNTIYF

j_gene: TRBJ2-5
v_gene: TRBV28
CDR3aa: CASTFSAGGDWETQYF

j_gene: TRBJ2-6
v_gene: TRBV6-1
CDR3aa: CASSENHRGGGANVLTF

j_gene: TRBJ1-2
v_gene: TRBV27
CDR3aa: CASSLSPGQLGLNYGYTF

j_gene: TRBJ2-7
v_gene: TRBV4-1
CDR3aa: CASSQVTGGQEQYF

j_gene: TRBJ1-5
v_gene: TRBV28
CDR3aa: CASSLGGTSEPQHF

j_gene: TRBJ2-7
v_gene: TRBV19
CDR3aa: CASSAPGQGYEQYF

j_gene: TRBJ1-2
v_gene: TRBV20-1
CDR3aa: CSASSGYGYTF

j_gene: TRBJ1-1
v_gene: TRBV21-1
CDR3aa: CASSKERGRAFF

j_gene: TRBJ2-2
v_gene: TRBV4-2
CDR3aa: CASSQLDGRGNTGELFF

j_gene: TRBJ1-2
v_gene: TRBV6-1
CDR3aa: CASSEGTGQGYTF

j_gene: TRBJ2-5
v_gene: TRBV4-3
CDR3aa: CASSQDAEGWAGETQYF

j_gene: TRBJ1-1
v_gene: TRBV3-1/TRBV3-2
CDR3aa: CASSRSDSRLNTEAFF

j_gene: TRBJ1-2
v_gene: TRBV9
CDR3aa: CASSVGQGAIGYTF

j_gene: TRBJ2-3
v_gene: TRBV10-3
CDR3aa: CAISESPSGSSTDTQYF

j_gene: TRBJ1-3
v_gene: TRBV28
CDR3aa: CASSFSGGNTIYF

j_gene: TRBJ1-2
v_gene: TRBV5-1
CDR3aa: CASRLEGGYTF

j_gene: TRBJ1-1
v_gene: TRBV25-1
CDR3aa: CASSETGVNTEAFF

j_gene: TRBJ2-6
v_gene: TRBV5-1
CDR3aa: CASSFLAPGVSGANVLTF

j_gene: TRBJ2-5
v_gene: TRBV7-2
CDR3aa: CASSFPRTSLYGGTQYF

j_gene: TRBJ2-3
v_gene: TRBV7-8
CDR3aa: CASSRGGRTSTDTQYF

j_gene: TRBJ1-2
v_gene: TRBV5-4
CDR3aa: CASSVRQGGYTF

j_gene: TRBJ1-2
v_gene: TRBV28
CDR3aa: CASSFSVNYGYTF

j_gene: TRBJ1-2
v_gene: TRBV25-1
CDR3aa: CASGWDSGGYTF

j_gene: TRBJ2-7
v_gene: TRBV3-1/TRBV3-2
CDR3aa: CASSQGTGTHYEQYF

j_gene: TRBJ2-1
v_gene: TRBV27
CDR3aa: CASSLAGGANEQFF

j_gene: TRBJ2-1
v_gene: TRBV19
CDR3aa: CASSILSTSEVVSYNEQFF

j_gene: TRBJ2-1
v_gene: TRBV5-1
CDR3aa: CASSLAASLYNEQFF

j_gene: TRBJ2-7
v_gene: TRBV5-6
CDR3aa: CASSFSLPDYEQYF

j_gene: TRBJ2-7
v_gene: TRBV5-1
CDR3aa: CASSLAPGGPYEQYF

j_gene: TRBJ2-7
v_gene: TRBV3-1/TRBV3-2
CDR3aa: CASSQWGPYEQYF

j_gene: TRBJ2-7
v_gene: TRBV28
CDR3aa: CASSLGQGGFVSYEQYF

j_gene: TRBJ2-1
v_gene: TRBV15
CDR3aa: CATSRGLTGFGDNEQFF

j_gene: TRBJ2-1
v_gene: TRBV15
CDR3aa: CATSRGEGAPYNEQFF

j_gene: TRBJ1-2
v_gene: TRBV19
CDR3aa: CASKSPTGRYGYTF

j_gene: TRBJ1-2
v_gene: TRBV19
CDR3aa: CASSTRQGFGYTF

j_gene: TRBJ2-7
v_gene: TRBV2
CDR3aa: CASSEWSGQGPSYEQYF

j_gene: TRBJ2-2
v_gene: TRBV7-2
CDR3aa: CASSSGLPTGELFF

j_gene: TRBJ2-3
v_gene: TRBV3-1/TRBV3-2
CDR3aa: CASSTTTTATQYF

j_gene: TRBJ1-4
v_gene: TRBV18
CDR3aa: CASSIRQATNEKLFF